The entry below gives a single T cell receptor beta chain sequence along with its context. The data were taken from a study of cytomegalovirus exposure and HLA in healthy donors. The assay was immunoSEQ multiplex PCR, and TCRdb's table has in-frame clones only and misses some. The table shows about 260,000 clones, with roughly 87% occurring only once. The CDR3 is made up of 13 amino acids. Trimming took 8 bases from V and 1 from J, leaving 12 bases between them. From germline, CDR1 is SQVTM and CDR2 ANQGSEA. Material for sequencing was PBMCs. The source is a woman aged 25 to 39 in good health and CMV-seronegative. The chain uses TRBV29-1 and TRBJ2-1, with D maybe TRBD2 (5 bases). The CDR3 loop is CSTRGRSYNEQFF. As DNA, the CDR3 is TGCAGCACCCGAGGGCGTTCCTACAATGAGCAGTTCTTC.